This T cell receptor (beta chain) derives from a study of cytomegalovirus exposure and HLA in healthy donors. Study conclusions and caveats: Altogether, 160 or so TCR beta chains were recorded as cytomegalovirus-associated. For cytomegalovirus status, the classifier reportedly gave diagnoses with high specificity and sensitivity.

Clones were read by immunoSEQ multiplex PCR, and TCRdb kept only the in-frame ones, dropping some. The profile shows over 120,000 clones, about 95% of them singletons. This CDR3 spans 16 amino acids. In germline, CDR1 is SGDLS, CDR2 YYNGEE. The ends were cut back, 0 bases at V and 7 bases at J, with 20 bases in the middle. Separate from the roughly 630-subject first cohort was the 120-subject validation cohort, to which the donors belonged. Comment on this clone: Its matching antigen is unknown.

What was sequenced was PBMCs. The gene calls are TRBV9 and TRBJ2-7; a weak D match, TRBD2 (5 bases). The clonotype was recovered from a man aged 18 to 29 in good health and CMV-seropositive. The CDR3 loop is CASSVGEAVVNQEQYF. The DNA of the CDR3 is TGTGCCAGCAGCGTAGGGGAAGCGGTTGTCAATCAGGAGCAGTACTTC.